This paragraph covers one T cell receptor (beta chain) sequence. Here immunoSEQ multiplex PCR was the method, and the copy in TCRdb shows in-frame clones only, minus some. The table records 14,000 to 15,000 clones, about four fifths of them present only once. This record comes from a study of Tregs in tolerant kidney transplant recipients. CDR3 length: 15 amino acids. The germline gives CDR1 SGDLS, CDR2 YYNGEE. V was shortened by 1 base and J by 3 bases, with 13 bases between the two germline ends. This specimen consisted of Tregs from blood, obtained before the transplant. The J gene is TRBJ2-5, the V gene TRBV9, with TRBD1 as a possible D gene (5 bases). The clonotype originates from a human donor who received a combined kidney and bone marrow transplant. Here the CDR3 reads CASSVWAGLKETQYF. In nucleotides, the CDR3 is TGTGCCAGCAGCGTATGGGCAGGGCTAAAAGAGACCCAGTACTTC.